Given below is one TCR beta chain in context. Germline CDR1 MGHRA, CDR2 YSYEKL. Trimming pared 3 bases from V and 2 bases from J, leaving 16 bases between. The CDR3 is made up of 17 amino acids. This sample is part of a study of cytomegalovirus exposure and HLA in healthy donors. The primer mix had 60 Vbeta and 13 Jbeta primers. Produced via immunoSEQ multiplex PCR; TCRdb's table is partial and in-frame only. In the table there are some 100,000 clones, around three quarters of which are singletons. The rearrangement links TRBV4-1 to TRBJ2-2; no reliable D call. The sample was PBMCs. This receptor was taken from a male donor in good health and CMV-seropositive. The chain's CDR3 is CASSHNRVQTNTGELFF. The CDR3, as DNA: TGCGCCAGCAGCCATAACCGGGTCCAAACAAACACCGGGGAGCTGTTTTTT.